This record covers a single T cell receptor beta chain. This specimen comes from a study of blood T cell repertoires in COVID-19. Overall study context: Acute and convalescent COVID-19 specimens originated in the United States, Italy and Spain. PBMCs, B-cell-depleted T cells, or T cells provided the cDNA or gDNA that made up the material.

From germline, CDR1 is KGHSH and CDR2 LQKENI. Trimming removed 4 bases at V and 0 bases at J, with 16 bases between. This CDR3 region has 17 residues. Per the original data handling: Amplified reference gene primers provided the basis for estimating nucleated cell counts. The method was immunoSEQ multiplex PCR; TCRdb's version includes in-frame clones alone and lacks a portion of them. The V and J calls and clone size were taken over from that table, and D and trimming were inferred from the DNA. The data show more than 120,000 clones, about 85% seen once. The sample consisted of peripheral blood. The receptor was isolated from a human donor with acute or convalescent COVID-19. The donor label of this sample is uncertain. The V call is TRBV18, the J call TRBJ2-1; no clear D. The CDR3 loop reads CASSLLGRVSSYNEQFF. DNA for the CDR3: TGTGCCAGCTCACTCCTGGGCCGCGTCAGCTCCTACAATGAGCAGTTCTTC.